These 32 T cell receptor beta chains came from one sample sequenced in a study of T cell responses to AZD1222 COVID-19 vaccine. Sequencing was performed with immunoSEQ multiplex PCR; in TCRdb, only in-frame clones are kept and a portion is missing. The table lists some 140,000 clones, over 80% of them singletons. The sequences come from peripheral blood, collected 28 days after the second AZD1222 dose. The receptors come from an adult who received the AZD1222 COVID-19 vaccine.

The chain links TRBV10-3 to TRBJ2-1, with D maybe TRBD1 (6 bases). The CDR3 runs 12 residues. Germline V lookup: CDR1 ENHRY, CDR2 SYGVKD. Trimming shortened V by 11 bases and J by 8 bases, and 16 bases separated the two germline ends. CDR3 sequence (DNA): TGTGCCCTCTCAACAGGGTTCGATGAGCAGTTCTTC. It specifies CALSTGFDEQFF.

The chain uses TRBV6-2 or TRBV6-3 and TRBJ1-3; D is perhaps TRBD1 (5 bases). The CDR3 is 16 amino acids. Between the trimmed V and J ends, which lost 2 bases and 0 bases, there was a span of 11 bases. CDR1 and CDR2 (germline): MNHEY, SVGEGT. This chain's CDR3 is CASSYEGTYSGNTIYF. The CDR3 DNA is TGTGCCAGCAGTTACGAGGGGACCTACTCTGGAAACACCATATATTTT.

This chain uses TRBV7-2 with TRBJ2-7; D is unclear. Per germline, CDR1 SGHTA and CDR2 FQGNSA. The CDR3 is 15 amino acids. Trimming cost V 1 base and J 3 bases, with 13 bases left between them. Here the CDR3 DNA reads TGTGCCAGCAGCTTAGGGGCTACCCCTCGCTACGAGCAGTACTTC. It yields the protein CASSLGATPRYEQYF.

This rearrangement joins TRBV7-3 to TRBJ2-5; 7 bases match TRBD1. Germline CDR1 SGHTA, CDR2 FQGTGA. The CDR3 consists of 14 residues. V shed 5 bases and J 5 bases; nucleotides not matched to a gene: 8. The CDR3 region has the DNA TGTGCCAGCAGCGCGACAGGGATGGAGGAGACCCAGTACTTC. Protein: CASSATGMEETQYF.

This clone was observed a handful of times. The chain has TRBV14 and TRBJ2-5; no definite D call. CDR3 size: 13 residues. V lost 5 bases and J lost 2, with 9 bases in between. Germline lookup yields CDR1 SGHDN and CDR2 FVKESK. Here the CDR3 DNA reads TGTGCCAGCAGCTGGACGGAACAAGAGACCCAGTACTTC. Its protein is CASSWTEQETQYF.

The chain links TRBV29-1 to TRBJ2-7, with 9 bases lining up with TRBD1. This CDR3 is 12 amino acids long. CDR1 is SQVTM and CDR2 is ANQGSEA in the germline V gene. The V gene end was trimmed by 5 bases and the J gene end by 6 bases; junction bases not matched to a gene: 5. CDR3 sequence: CSVHGTGFEQYF. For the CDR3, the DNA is TGCAGCGTTCATGGGACAGGGTTCGAGCAGTACTTC.

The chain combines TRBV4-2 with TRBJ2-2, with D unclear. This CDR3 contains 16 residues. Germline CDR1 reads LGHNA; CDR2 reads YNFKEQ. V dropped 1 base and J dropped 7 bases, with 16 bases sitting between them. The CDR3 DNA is TGTGCCAGCAGCCAAGGTCGCCTAGTGGGTGGCGGGGAGCTGTTTTTT. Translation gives CASSQGRLVGGGELFF.

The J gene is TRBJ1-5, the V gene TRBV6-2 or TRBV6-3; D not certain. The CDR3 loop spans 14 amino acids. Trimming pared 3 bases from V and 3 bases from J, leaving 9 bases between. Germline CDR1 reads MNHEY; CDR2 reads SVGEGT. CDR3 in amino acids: CASSYLLNNQPQHF. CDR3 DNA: TGTGCCAGCAGTTATTTGCTCAACAATCAGCCCCAGCATTTT.

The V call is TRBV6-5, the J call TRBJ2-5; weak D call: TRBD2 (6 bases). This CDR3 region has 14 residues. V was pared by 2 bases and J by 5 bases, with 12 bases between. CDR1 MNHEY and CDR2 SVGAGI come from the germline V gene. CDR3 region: CASSYGSGGETQYF. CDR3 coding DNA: TGTGCCAGCAGTTACGGGTCTGGGGGGGAGACCCAGTACTTC.

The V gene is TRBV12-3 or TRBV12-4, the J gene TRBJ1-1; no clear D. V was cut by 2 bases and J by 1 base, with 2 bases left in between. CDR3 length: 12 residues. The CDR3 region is CASSLQNTEAFF. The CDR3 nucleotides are TGTGCCAGCAGTTTACAGAACACTGAAGCTTTCTTT.

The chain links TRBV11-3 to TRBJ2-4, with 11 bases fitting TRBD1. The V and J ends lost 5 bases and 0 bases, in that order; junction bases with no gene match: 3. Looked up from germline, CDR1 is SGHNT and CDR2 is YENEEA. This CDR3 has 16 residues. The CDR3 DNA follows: TGTGCCAGCAGCACGGGACAGGGGGGAGCCAAAAACATTCAGTACTTC. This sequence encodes CASSTGQGGAKNIQYF.

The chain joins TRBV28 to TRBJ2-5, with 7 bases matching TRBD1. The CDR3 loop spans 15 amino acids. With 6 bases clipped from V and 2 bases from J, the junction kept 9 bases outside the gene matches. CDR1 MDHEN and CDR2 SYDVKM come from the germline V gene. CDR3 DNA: TGTGCCAGCAGATCAGGGGGAGCGTCTCAAGAGACCCAGTACTTC. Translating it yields CASRSGGASQETQYF.

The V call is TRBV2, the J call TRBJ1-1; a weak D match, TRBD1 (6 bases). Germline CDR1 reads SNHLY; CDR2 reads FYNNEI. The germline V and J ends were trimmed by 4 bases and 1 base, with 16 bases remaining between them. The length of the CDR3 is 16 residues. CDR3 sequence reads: CASSAPQGRGNTEAFF. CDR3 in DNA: TGTGCCAGCAGTGCACCACAGGGCCGGGGGAACACTGAAGCTTTCTTT.

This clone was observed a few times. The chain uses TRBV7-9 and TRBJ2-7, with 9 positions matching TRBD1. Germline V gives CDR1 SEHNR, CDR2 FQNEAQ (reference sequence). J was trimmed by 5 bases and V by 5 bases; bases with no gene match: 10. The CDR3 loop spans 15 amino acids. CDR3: CASSPSGTGLNEQYF. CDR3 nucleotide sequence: TGTGCCAGCAGCCCCTCCGGGACAGGGCTCAACGAGCAGTACTTC.

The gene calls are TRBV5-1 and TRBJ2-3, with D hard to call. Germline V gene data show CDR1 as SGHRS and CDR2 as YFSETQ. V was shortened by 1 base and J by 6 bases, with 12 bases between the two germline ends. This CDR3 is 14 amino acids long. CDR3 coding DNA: TGCGCCAGCAGCTTGACACGCGAGACGGATACGCAGTATTTT. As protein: CASSLTRETDTQYF.

CDR3 sequence: CASSSFTGQPQHF. CDR3 nucleotide sequence: TGTGCCAGCAGCTCGTTCACGGGGCAGCCCCAGCATTTT. V usage is TRBV7-9 and J usage is TRBJ1-5; no clear D. V was shortened by 4 bases and J by 7 bases, with 11 bases between the two germline ends. There are 13 residues in the CDR3. The germline V gene encodes CDR1 SEHNR and CDR2 FQNEAQ (reference sequence). Full variable domain (rest looked up from reference TRBV7-9 and TRBJ1-5): DTGVSQNPRHKITKRGQNVTFRCDPISEHNRLYWYRQTLGQGPEFLTYFQNEAQLEKSRLLSDRFSAERPKGSFSTLEIQRTEQGDSAMYLCASSSFTGQPQHFGDGTRLSIL.

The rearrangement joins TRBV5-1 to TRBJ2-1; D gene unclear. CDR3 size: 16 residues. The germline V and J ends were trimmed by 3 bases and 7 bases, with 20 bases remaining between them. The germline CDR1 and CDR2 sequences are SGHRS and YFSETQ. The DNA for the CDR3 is TGCGCCAGCAGCTCCGCGTTAGGGCGCCCTAAGAATGAGCAGTTCTTC. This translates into CASSSALGRPKNEQFF.

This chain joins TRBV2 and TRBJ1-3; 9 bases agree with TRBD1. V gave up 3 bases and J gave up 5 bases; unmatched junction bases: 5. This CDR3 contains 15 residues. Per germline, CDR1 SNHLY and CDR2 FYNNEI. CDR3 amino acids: CASSEDRGYRNTIYF. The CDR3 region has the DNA TGTGCCAGCAGTGAGGACAGGGGCTACCGAAACACCATATATTTT.

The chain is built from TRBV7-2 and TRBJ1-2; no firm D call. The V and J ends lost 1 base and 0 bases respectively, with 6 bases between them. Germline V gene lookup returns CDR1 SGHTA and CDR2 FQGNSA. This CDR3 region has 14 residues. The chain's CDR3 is CASSLGGTNYGYTF. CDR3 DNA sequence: TGTGCCAGCAGCTTAGGTGGGACTAACTATGGCTACACCTTC.

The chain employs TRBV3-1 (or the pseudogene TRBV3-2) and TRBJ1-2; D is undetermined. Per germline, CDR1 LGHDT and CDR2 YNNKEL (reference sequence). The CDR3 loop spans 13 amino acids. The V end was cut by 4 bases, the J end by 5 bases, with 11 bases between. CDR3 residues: CASSRHGLYGYTF. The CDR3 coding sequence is TGTGCCAGCAGCCGTCACGGGTTGTATGGCTACACCTTC.

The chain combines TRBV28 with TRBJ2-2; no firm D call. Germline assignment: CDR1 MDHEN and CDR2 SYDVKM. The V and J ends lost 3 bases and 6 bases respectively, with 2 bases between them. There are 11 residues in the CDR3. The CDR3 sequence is CASSLAGELFF. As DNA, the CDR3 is TGTGCCAGCAGTTTGGCCGGGGAGCTGTTTTTT.

The CDR3 spells CASSLAGGSSAIEQYF. The DNA of the CDR3 is TGTGCCAGCAGTCTAGCGGGGGGTTCGAGCGCTATCGAGCAGTACTTC. The J gene is TRBJ2-7, the V gene TRBV28; 11 bases fit TRBD2. The CDR3 covers 16 residues. From germline, CDR1 is MDHEN and CDR2 SYDVKM. Trimming removed 5 bases from V and 6 bases from J; junction bases left unmatched: 12.

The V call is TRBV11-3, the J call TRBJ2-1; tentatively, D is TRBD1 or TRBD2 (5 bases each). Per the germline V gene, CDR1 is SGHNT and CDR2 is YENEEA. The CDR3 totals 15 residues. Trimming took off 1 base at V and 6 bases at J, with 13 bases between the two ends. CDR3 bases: TGTGCCAGCAGCTTAGCTGAGGGGTGGGGCAATGAGCAGTTCTTC. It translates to CASSLAEGWGNEQFF.

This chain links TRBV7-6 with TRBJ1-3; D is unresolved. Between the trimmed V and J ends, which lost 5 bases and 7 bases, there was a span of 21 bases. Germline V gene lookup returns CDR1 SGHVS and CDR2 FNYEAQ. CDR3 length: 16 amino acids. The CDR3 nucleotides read TGTGCCAGCAGCACCCAACGGGCCGAAGAGGCTAACACCATATATTTT. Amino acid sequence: CASSTQRAEEANTIYF. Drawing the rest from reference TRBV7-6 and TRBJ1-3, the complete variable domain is GAGVSQSPRYKVTKRGQDVALRCDPISGHVSLYWYRQALGQGPEFLTYFNYEAQQDKSGLPNDRFSAERPEGSISTLTIQRTEQRDSAMYRCASSTQRAEEANTIYFGEGSWLTVV.

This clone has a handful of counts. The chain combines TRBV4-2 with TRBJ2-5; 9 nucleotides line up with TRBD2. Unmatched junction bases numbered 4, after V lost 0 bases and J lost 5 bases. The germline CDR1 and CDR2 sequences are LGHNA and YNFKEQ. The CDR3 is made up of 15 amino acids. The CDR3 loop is CASSQERGGEETQYF. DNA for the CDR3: TGTGCCAGCAGCCAAGAGCGGGGGGGAGAGGAGACCCAGTACTTC.

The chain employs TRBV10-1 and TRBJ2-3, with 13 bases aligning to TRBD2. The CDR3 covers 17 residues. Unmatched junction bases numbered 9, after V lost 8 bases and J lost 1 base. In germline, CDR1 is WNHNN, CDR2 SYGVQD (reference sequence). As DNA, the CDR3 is TGCGCCAGCCCGGGACTAGCGGGGACGTGTGGCACAGATACGCAGTATTTT. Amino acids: CASPGLAGTCGTDTQYF.

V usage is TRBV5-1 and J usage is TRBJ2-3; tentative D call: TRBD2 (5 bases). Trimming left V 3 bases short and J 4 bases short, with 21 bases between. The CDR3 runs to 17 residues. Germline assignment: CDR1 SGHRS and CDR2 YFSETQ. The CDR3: CASSWDMLGVSPDTQYF. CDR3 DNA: TGCGCCAGCAGCTGGGATATGTTGGGAGTCAGCCCAGATACGCAGTATTTT.

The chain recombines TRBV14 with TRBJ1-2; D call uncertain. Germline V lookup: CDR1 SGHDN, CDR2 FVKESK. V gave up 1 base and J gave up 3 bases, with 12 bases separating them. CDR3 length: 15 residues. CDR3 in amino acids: CASSQAEGDYYGYTF. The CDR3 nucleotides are TGTGCCAGCAGCCAAGCTGAGGGCGACTACTATGGCTACACCTTC.

The CDR3 nucleotides read TGTGCCAGCAGCGTAGCCGGACTAGCGGCTTACAATGAGCAGTTCTTC. Translation: CASSVAGLAAYNEQFF. This chain joins TRBV9 and TRBJ2-1; 10 nucleotides align to TRBD2. The CDR3 has 16 amino acids. Germline loops: CDR1 SGDLS, CDR2 YYNGEE. The V and J ends lost 0 bases and 4 bases, in that order; junction bases with no gene match: 4.

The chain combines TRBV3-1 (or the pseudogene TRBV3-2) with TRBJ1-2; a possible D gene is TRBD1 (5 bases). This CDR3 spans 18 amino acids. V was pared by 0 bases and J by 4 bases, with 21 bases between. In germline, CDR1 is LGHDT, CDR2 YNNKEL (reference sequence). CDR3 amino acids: CASSQDRGESVDGYGYTF. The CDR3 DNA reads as TGTGCCAGCAGCCAAGATAGAGGGGAGTCCGTAGACGGCTATGGCTACACCTTC.

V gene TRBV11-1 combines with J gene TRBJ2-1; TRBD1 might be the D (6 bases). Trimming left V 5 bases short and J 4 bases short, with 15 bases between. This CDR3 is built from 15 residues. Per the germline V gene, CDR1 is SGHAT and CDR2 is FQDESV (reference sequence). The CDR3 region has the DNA TGTGCCAGCAGCGGATCGCCGGGACAATACAATGAGCAGTTCTTC. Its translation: CASSGSPGQYNEQFF.

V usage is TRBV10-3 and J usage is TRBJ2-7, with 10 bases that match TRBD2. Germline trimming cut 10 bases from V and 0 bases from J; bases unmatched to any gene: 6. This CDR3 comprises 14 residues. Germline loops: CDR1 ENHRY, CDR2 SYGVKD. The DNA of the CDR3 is TGTGCCACCCTAGCGGGGGCCTTCTCCTACGAGCAGTACTTC. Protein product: CATLAGAFSYEQYF.